The 27 T cell receptor beta chains below all came from one sample that was sequenced in a study of regulatory T cells in long-lasting Graves disease. Investigators prepared the TCR beta libraries by applying iRepertoire HTBI primers and Arm-PCR of CDR3 regions. TCRdb re-derived calls from the multiplex PCR reads in MiXCR, one entry per CDR3 protein. Altogether some 450,000 distinct CDR3 sequences are present, around 22% being singletons, with the ten largest covering approximately 28%. The time point here: persistent/refractory GD, antithyroid drugs over 5 years with positive TRAb. Preparation of the TCR library used RNA extracted from PBMCs. This material consisted of peripheral blood mononuclear cells (PBMCs), taken when the disease was refractory, from a patient treated with antithyroid drugs. These receptors originate from a female donor with Graves disease.

The rearrangement links TRBV20-1 to TRBJ2-7, with D tentatively TRBD2 (6 bases). V was cut by 6 bases and J by 0 bases, with 24 bases left in between. This CDR3 spans 17 amino acids. From germline, CDR1 is DFQATT and CDR2 SNEGSKA (reference sequence). CDR3 residues: CSAHPKGGIGSSYEQYF. The CDR3 bases are TGCAGTGCCCACCCCAAGGGCGGGATCGGGTCCTCCTACGAGCAGTACTTC.

With regard to this clonotype: A much larger clone sits a single nucleotide away, making a read error possible. The missing conserved phenylalanine or tryptophan at the end of this CDR3 makes a read error likely. This chain joins TRBV28 and TRBJ2-7; D is perhaps TRBD2 (7 bases). Germline lookup yields CDR1 MDHEN and CDR2 SYDVKM. The length of the CDR3 is 12 residues. V shed 7 bases and J shed 5 bases, with 12 bases lying between them. CDR3 sequence (DNA): TGTGCCAGCACTCGGGGGGCTGACGAGCAGTACTCC. Its translation: CASTRGADEQYS.

Remarks on this clonotype: Mismatch with germline at one junction end may stem from a read error. This chain joins TRBV5-1 and TRBJ2-5, with D possibly TRBD1 on 5 matching bases. From germline, CDR1 is SGHRS and CDR2 YFSETQ. This CDR3 contains 13 residues. CDR3 in DNA: TGCGCCAGCAGCGGGGCGATCCAAGAGACCCATTACTTC. The encoded protein is CASSGAIQETHYF.

This clonotype has a count of ten or more. CDR3 sequence reads: CSVDPWADYGYTF. The CDR3 DNA reads TGCAGCGTTGATCCGTGGGCCGACTATGGCTACACCTTC. The gene calls are TRBV29-1 and TRBJ1-2; D uncertain. Trimming took 3 bases from V and 3 from J, leaving 11 bases between them. CDR1 SQVTM and CDR2 ANQGSEA come from the germline V gene. This CDR3 has 13 residues. The full variable domain, rest sourced from reference TRBV29-1 and TRBJ1-2, is SAVISQKPSRDICQRGTSLTIQCQVDSQVTMMFWYRQQPGQSLTLIATANQGSEATYESGFVIDKFPISRPNLTFSTLTVSNMSPEDSSIYLCSVDPWADYGYTFGSGTRLTVV.

This clonotype was observed at least ten times. This chain joins TRBV20-1 and TRBJ1-6; D uncertain. The CDR3 totals 13 residues. The V gene's germline CDR1 is DFQATT and CDR2 SNEGSKA (reference sequence). Trimming removed 4 bases at V and 6 bases at J, with 10 bases between. The CDR3 loop is CSAMTDSNSPLHF. The CDR3 DNA follows: TGCAGTGCTATGACCGACTCTAATTCACCCCTCCACTTT.

The V call is TRBV5-5, the J call TRBJ2-4; TRBD2 matches at 14 bases. From germline, CDR1 is SGHKS and CDR2 YYEKEE (reference sequence). The CDR3 is made up of 15 amino acids. After removal of 4 bases from V and 7 bases from J, the junction contained 4 bases not matched to a gene. The CDR3 DNA sequence: TGTGCCAGCAGCAAGGGACTAGCGGGAGTTAACATTCAGTACTTC. This encodes CASSKGLAGVNIQYF.

The rearrangement uses TRBV5-1 and TRBJ1-4; TRBD1 matches at 7 bases. Trimming took 1 base from V and 6 from J; bases not matched to a gene: 3. Germline loops: CDR1 SGHRS, CDR2 YFSETQ. The CDR3 runs to 14 residues. CDR3 protein: CASSLRGGDEKLFF. The CDR3 nucleotides read TGCGCCAGCAGCTTGAGAGGGGGCGATGAAAAACTGTTTTTT.

V is TRBV24-1 and J is TRBJ2-5; the match to TRBD2 covers 13 bases. The J call could be wrong; TRBJ2-1 is a better fit for the DNA end. Germline assignment: CDR1 KGHDR and CDR2 SFDVKD. The CDR3 is 15 amino acids. Here the CDR3 reads CATSELAGGPGEQFF. The DNA for the CDR3 is TGTGCCACCAGTGAACTAGCGGGAGGGCCTGGGGAGCAGTTCTTC.

This clonotype has ten or more counts. This chain joins TRBV20-1 and TRBJ1-2; no clear D gene. Trimming stripped 6 bases from V and 2 bases from J, with 10 bases between. Germline V gene sequence: CDR1 DFQATT, CDR2 SNEGSKA (reference sequence). The CDR3 length is 12 residues. CDR3 sequence (DNA): TGCAGTGCGCAAAAACAAAACTATGGCTACACCTTC. This encodes CSAQKQNYGYTF.

This clonotype was recorded at least ten times. The J gene is TRBJ2-7, the V gene TRBV28; D gene uncertain. This CDR3 contains 15 residues. Trimming took off 6 bases at V and 4 bases at J, with 19 bases between the two ends. Germline V gives CDR1 MDHEN, CDR2 SYDVKM. The CDR3, as DNA: TGTGCCAGCAGAATGGACCTCTGGACGGTGTACGAGCAGTACTTC. Translation gives CASRMDLWTVYEQYF.

This clonotype was observed a few times. The chain is built from TRBV3-1 and TRBJ1-6; possibly TRBD1 for D (5 bases). CDR1 is LGHDT, CDR2 YNNKEL, per germline (reference sequence). The CDR3 is made up of 14 amino acids. V lost 0 bases and J lost 7, with 7 bases in between. The CDR3 loop is CASSQDRDNSPLHF. The CDR3 DNA sequence: TGTGCCAGCAGCCAAGACAGGGACAATTCACCCCTCCACTTT.

The chain joins TRBV6-1 to TRBJ2-7; TRBD2 aligns across 8 bases. Germline CDR1 and CDR2: MNHNS and SASEGT. Trimming removed 3 bases from V and 9 bases from J; junction bases left unmatched: 16. The CDR3 runs to 16 residues. The CDR3 region is CASSEESGSLKLGQYF. CDR3 DNA sequence: TGTGCCAGCAGTGAGGAAAGCGGGAGCCTCAAGCTCGGGCAGTACTTC.

A word on this clonotype: A read error may produce the germline difference seen at one junction end. This chain uses TRBV27 with TRBJ2-7; TRBD1 matches at 8 bases. This CDR3 comprises 15 residues. The germline V gene encodes CDR1 MNHEY and CDR2 SMNVEV (reference sequence). CDR3 region: CATSLSIGQGLRQYF. The CDR3 DNA follows: TGTGCCACCAGTTTATCGATAGGACAGGGCTTACGGCAGTACTTC.

This clonotype was seen a few times. The chain employs TRBV18 and TRBJ2-7; D is possibly TRBD1 or TRBD2 (5 bases each). This CDR3 has 13 amino acids. V dropped 3 bases and J dropped 3 bases, with 9 bases sitting between them. Germline V gene data show CDR1 as KGHSH and CDR2 as LQKENI. CDR3 sequence: CASSPGEGYEQYF. For the CDR3, the DNA is TGTGCCAGCTCACCGGGGGAAGGCTACGAGCAGTACTTC.

The chain links TRBV15 to TRBJ2-7; D is unclear. Germline V gives CDR1 LNHNV, CDR2 YYDKDF (reference sequence). V lost 0 bases and J lost 3, with 9 bases in between. The CDR3 is 14 residues long. This CDR3 is CATSRDPALYEQYF. CDR3 coding DNA: TGTGCCACCAGCAGAGATCCGGCTCTCTACGAGCAGTACTTC.

This clonotype was picked up many times. The V gene is TRBV28, the J gene TRBJ1-1, with D unresolved. Germline V lookup: CDR1 MDHEN, CDR2 SYDVKM. The V end was cut by 2 bases, the J end by 1 base, with 5 bases between. This CDR3 has 13 amino acids. CDR3 residues: CASSLLENTEAFF. The CDR3 bases are TGTGCCAGCAGTTTACTCGAGAACACTGAAGCTTTCTTT.

V gene TRBV5-1 combines with J gene TRBJ1-6, with TRBD1 identical over 8 bases. The J segment lost 16 bases and the V segment lost 4 bases, leaving 25 bases of the junction unmatched. The CDR3 spans 18 residues. CDR1 and CDR2 from the germline V gene are SGHRS and YFSETQ. CDR3 nucleotide sequence: TGCGCCAGCAGCCCGGTGACAGGGGTTAAACCGCCCTCATGGATACTCCACTTT. This sequence encodes CASSPVTGVKPPSWILHF.

This clonotype was counted many times. V gene TRBV6-1 combines with J gene TRBJ1-2; D is undetermined. This CDR3 region has 14 residues. Trimming cost V 7 bases and J 7 bases, with 19 bases left between them. CDR1 is MNHNS and CDR2 is SASEGT in the germline V gene. CDR3 nucleotide sequence: TGTGCCAGCATGATCGGGCCTCGTATAGGTGGCTACACCTTC. Translated, it gives CASMIGPRIGGYTF.

This clonotype was found a few times. The chain has TRBV7-9 and TRBJ2-7; possibly TRBD1 for D (6 bases). CDR1 is SEHNR and CDR2 is FQNEAQ in the germline V gene (reference sequence). CDR3 length: 14 residues. Between the trimmed V and J ends, which lost 5 bases and 1 base, there was a span of 12 bases. In nucleotides, the CDR3 is TGTGCCAGCAGCCCCGAGGGACAATCCTACGAGCAGTACTTC. Protein product: CASSPEGQSYEQYF.

This clonotype was observed a handful of times. This chain links TRBV14 with TRBJ2-2; possibly TRBD1 or TRBD2 for D (5 bases each). The germline V gene has CDR1 SGHDN and CDR2 FVKESK. The length of the CDR3 is 18 residues. Between the trimmed V and J ends, which lost 4 bases and 4 bases, there was a span of 22 bases. The CDR3 protein is CASSPGLAFPRGTGELFF. The CDR3 DNA sequence: TGTGCCAGCAGCCCGGGGCTAGCCTTCCCCCGCGGCACCGGGGAGCTGTTTTTT.

This clonotype was counted only a few times. The V and J genes are TRBV7-2 and TRBJ1-5; 8 positions agree with TRBD1. V lost 5 bases, J lost 2 bases, and 8 bases stayed unmatched. The CDR3 length is 16 residues. Looked up from germline, CDR1 is SGHTA and CDR2 is FQGNSA. This CDR3 is CASSRAQGAGNQPQHF. Here the CDR3 DNA reads TGTGCCAGCAGCCGAGCGCAGGGGGCTGGCAATCAGCCCCAGCATTTT. Combining the CDR3 with reference TRBV7-2 and TRBJ1-5 gives the whole variable domain GAGVSQSPSNKVTEKGKDVELRCDPISGHTALYWYRQSLGQGLEFLIYFQGNSAPDKSGLPSDRFSAERTGGSVSTLTIQRTQQEDSAVYLCASSRAQGAGNQPQHFGDGTRLSIL.

This clonotype has just a few counts. The chain uses TRBV20-1 and TRBJ2-4; 13 positions match TRBD2. The ends lost 4 bases at V and 5 bases at J; junction bases unmatched: 5. This CDR3 spans 15 amino acids. Germline V gene lookup returns CDR1 DFQATT and CDR2 SNEGSKA (reference sequence). The CDR3 DNA is TGCAGTGCTACGGGACTAGCGGGGCAAGAAAACATTCAGTACTTC. Translated, it gives CSATGLAGQENIQYF.

Ten or more counts support this clonotype. Mismatch with germline at one junction end may stem from a read error. This chain uses TRBV7-2 with TRBJ2-7; the match to TRBD2 covers 8 bases. CDR1 SGHTA and CDR2 FQGNSA come from the germline V gene. CDR3 length equals 14 residues. This CDR3 is CASSLGTSSSEQYF. DNA for the CDR3: TGTGCCAGCAGCTTAGGGACTAGCTCCTCCGAGCAGTACTTC.

There are a few counts of this clonotype. The chain has TRBV7-2 and TRBJ2-7; 10 positions agree with TRBD2. The V gene's germline CDR1 is SGHTA and CDR2 FQGNSA. J lost 2 bases, V lost 6 bases, and 4 bases had no gene match. This CDR3 is built from 14 residues. DNA for the CDR3: TGTGCCAGCAGAGTGAGCGGGAGGGCCTACGAGCAGTACTTC. Protein product: CASRVSGRAYEQYF.

This chain links TRBV20-1 with TRBJ2-5; D is unresolved. V was shortened by 1 base and J by 1 base, with 10 bases between the two germline ends. Germline V lookup: CDR1 DFQATT, CDR2 SNEGSKA (reference sequence). The CDR3 extends over 14 amino acids. The CDR3 protein is CSARGRVPQETQYF. The DNA of the CDR3 is TGCAGTGCTAGAGGACGCGTGCCCCAAGAGACCCAGTACTTC.

In its sample, this clonotype was seen many times. CDR3 sequence (DNA): TGCAGCGTTGTCGAGGTTAGCGAGCAGTACTTC. It codes for CSVVEVSEQYF. V and J are TRBV29-1 and TRBJ2-7; D not resolved. CDR1 SQVTM and CDR2 ANQGSEA come from the germline V gene. The length of the CDR3 is 11 residues. Trimming left V 4 bases short and J 6 bases short, with 10 bases between.

Concerning this clonotype: This may be a read error, as it is one base from a much larger clone. The rearrangement links TRBV5-5 to TRBJ2-7, with D possibly called TRBD1 or TRBD2 (6 bases each). The germline V gene has CDR1 SGHKS and CDR2 YYEKEE (reference sequence). The CDR3 has 16 residues. The CDR3 is CASSRGGQGIPYDQYF. CDR3 in DNA: TGTGCCAGCAGCCGTGGAGGGCAGGGGATCCCCTACGATCAGTACTTC. The whole variable domain, filled in from reference TRBV5-5 and TRBJ2-7, reads DAGVTQSPTHLIKTRGQQVTLRCSPISGHKSVSWYQQVLGQGPQFIFQYYEKEERGRGNFPDRFSARQFPNYSSELNVNALLLGDSALYLCASSRGGQGIPYDQYFGPGTRLTVT.